A selection of T cell receptor beta chains follows, all from one sample in a study of memory CD4+ T cells and cytomegalovirus serostatus. Assay used: immunoSEQ multiplex PCR; TCRdb lists only in-frame clones, some missing. The data contain some 35,000 clones, around 80% of them singletons. Material for sequencing was memory CD4+ T cells from blood. The receptors here all came from an adult in good health and CMV-seropositive. Each CDR3 is given with its conserved first and last residue. D genes are given only for firm matches. Clone size is given for some rows only: seen once, a few or many times, or a class if the clone is expanded.

clone_size j_call v_call d_call cdr3_aa cdr3_nt
- TRBJ2-7 TRBV28 TRBD1 CASSLPGTGVGYEQYF TGTGCCAGCAGCCTTCCCGGGACAGGGGTCGGGTACGAGCAGTACTTT
- TRBJ1-1 TRBV4-1 - CASSQKSDSLLTFEAFF TGCGCCAGCAGCCAGAAGTCTGACAGCTTACTCACTTTTGAAGCTTTCTTT
- TRBJ2-3 TRBV6-5 - CASRYLYADTQYF TGTGCCAGCAGATACCTATATGCAGATACGCAGTATTTT
- TRBJ1-3 TRBV9 - CASSVEPGGGTIYF TGTGCCAGCAGCGTCGAACCCGGTGGAGGCACCATATATTTT
- TRBJ2-7 TRBV29-1 - CSVEVGDEQYF TGCAGCGTTGAAGTCGGGGACGAGCAGTACTTC
- TRBJ1-5 TRBV7-2 - CASSPMGGFIDQPQHF TGTGCCAGCAGCCCCATGGGGGGATTCATCGATCAGCCCCAGCATTTT
- TRBJ1-1 TRBV19 - CASARRTDTEAFF TGTGCCAGTGCGAGAAGGACCGACACTGAAGCTTTCTTT
few TRBJ1-5 TRBV28 - CASRIQGLAQHF TGTGCCAGCAGAATACAAGGACTCGCCCAGCATTTT
- TRBJ1-6 TRBV2 - CASSEGGPGMDSPLHF TGTGCCAGCAGTGAAGGGGGTCCGGGGATGGATTCACCCCTCCACTTT
- TRBJ1-2 TRBV2 - CASKAGDYGYTF TGTGCCAGCAAGGCAGGGGACTATGGCTACACCTTC
- TRBJ2-2 TRBV19 - CASSIGRQGPTGELFF TGTGCCAGTAGTATAGGGCGGCAGGGGCCGACCGGGGAGCTGTTTTTT
few TRBJ1-2 TRBV11-2 TRBD1 CASSALRDSRRGYTF TGTGCCAGCAGCGCGCTCCGGGACAGCAGACGAGGCTACACCTTC
- TRBJ1-1 TRBV19 - CATSGRTANTEAFF TGTGCCACCTCAGGGAGGACGGCGAACACTGAAGCTTTCTTT
- TRBJ1-4 TRBV4-3 - CASSQDVLRTTNEKLFF TGCGCCAGCAGCCAAGACGTCTTGAGGACAACTAATGAAAAACTGTTTTTT
- TRBJ2-1 TRBV5-1 - CASSLAQGSKGEQFF TGCGCCAGCAGCTTGGCGCAGGGGAGTAAGGGTGAGCAGTTCTTC
- TRBJ1-1 TRBV6-5 - CASSYQPEGTEAFF TGTGCCAGCAGTTACCAACCGGAGGGCACTGAAGCTTTCTTT
once TRBJ1-1 TRBV4-1 TRBD1 CASSPRTGLGTRRTEAFF TGCGCCAGCAGCCCAAGGACAGGGTTAGGTACCCGAAGGACTGAAGCTTTCTTT
- TRBJ2-7 TRBV11-2 TRBD1 CASSPGQLTPLYF TGTGCCAGCAGCCCGGGACAGTTGACGCCTCTGTACTTC
few TRBJ1-1 TRBV29-1 - CSANPGLLVGAFF TGCAGCGCCAATCCCGGACTGTTGGTGGGAGCTTTCTTT
- TRBJ1-3 TRBV4-3 - CASSQDGRDSGNTIYF TGCGCCAGCAGCCAAGACGGACGGGACTCTGGAAACACCATATATTTT
- TRBJ1-1 TRBV28 TRBD1 CASSTPHRGNTEAFF TGTGCCAGCAGTACCCCGCACAGGGGAAACACTGAAGCTTTCTTT
- TRBJ1-2 TRBV4-3 - CASSQQGRGYTF TGCGCCAGCAGCCAACAGGGTCGAGGCTACACCTTC
- TRBJ1-5 TRBV4-2 - CASSQSGPKSNQPQHF TGTGCCAGCAGCCAATCCGGGCCGAAGAGCAATCAGCCCCAGCATTTT
- TRBJ1-3 TRBV19 TRBD1 CARDGQERSGNTIYF TGTGCCAGGGACGGACAGGAGCGCTCTGGAAACACCATATATTTT
- TRBJ1-1 TRBV5-1 - CASSLFDGNTEAFF TGCGCCAGCAGCTTGTTTGACGGGAACACTGAAGCTTTCTTT
- TRBJ2-2 TRBV7-2 TRBD2 CASISLISREGQAGELFF TGTGCCAGCATCTCCTTGATATCTCGGGAGGGCCAAGCCGGGGAGCTGTTTTTT
- TRBJ2-2 TRBV4-3 - CASSQDQGTGELFF TGCGCCAGCAGCCAAGATCAGGGCACCGGGGAGCTGTTTTTT
- TRBJ2-5 TRBV7-7 - CASSLGRQISGETQYF TGTGCCAGCAGCTTAGGTAGACAGATCTCAGGGGAGACCCAGTACTTC
- TRBJ1-5 TRBV9 - CASSRDTNQPQHF TGTGCCAGCAGCCGGGACACCAATCAGCCCCAGCATTTT
- TRBJ1-5 TRBV29-1 TRBD1 CSVDLTGAGNQPQHF TGCAGCGTTGACCTGACAGGGGCGGGCAATCAGCCCCAGCATTTT
- TRBJ1-4 TRBV2 - CASRMGVNEKLFF TGTGCCAGCAGGATGGGCGTTAATGAAAAACTGTTTTTT
medium-sized TRBJ2-7 TRBV5-1 - CASRDRPRSDEQYF TGCGCCAGCAGGGATCGACCGCGTTCCGACGAGCAGTACTTC
- TRBJ1-5 TRBV6-6 - CASSYSGHQPQHF TGTGCCAGCAGTTACTCCGGTCATCAGCCCCAGCATTTT
- TRBJ2-4 TRBV19 - CASSNQGAYGNIQYF TGTGCCAGTAGTAATCAGGGTGCCTACGGGAACATTCAGTACTTC
- TRBJ2-1 TRBV5-1 - CASSGEGGNEQFF TGCGCCAGCAGCGGTGAGGGGGGAAATGAGCAGTTCTTC
- TRBJ2-3 TRBV9 - CASSVDTDTQYF TGTGCCAGCAGCGTAGATACAGATACGCAGTATTTT
- TRBJ2-5 TRBV4-2 TRBD2 CASSLSGARETQYF TGTGCCAGCAGTCTTAGCGGGGCCCGTGAGACCCAGTACTTC
- TRBJ2-3 TRBV19 - CASSLDSRTDTQYF TGTGCCAGTAGTCTCGACAGCCGAACAGATACGCAGTATTTT
few TRBJ2-5 TRBV29-1 - CSAMGSEQETQYF TGCAGCGCTATGGGGTCAGAACAAGAGACCCAGTACTTC
- TRBJ2-3 TRBV4-2 TRBD2 CASSPRAGEGDTQYF TGTGCCAGCAGCCCTCGAGCGGGAGAGGGAGATACGCAGTATTTT
- TRBJ2-7 TRBV5-1 TRBD1 CASSAQGYYEQYF TGCGCCAGCAGCGCACAGGGGTACTACGAGCAGTACTTC
- TRBJ1-2 TRBV7-9 TRBD1 CASSPRGNYGYTF TGTGCCAGCAGCCCCAGGGGGAACTATGGCTACACCTTC
- TRBJ1-2 TRBV7-8 TRBD1 CASSLAPGTVDGYTF TGTGCCAGCAGCTTAGCTCCAGGGACAGTCGATGGCTACACCTTC
- TRBJ1-1 TRBV9 - CASSVDGGQYTEAFF TGTGCCAGCAGCGTAGATGGGGGGCAATACACTGAAGCTTTCTTT
- TRBJ1-2 TRBV7-2 - CASSSVGSAVGYGYTF TGTGCCAGCAGCTCCGTGGGGTCAGCCGTTGGCTATGGCTACACCTTC